The entry below gives a single T cell receptor beta chain sequence along with its context. One junction end does not reproduce the germline sequence, and a read error may be involved. Exposed enrollees had met someone with a PCR-confirmed or clinician-diagnosed COVID-19 case at some point within the 2 weeks before study entry. Assay: immunoSEQ multiplex PCR; the TCRdb copy retains only in-frame clones and omits some. The repertoire holds some 190,000 clones, with approximately 80% as singletons. Looked up from germline, CDR1 is SGHDT and CDR2 is YYEEEE. This CDR3 comprises 16 residues. The data belong to a study of blood T cell repertoires in COVID-19.

The chain links TRBV5-6 to TRBJ2-7; 11 nucleotides align to TRBD2. This clonotype originated in a man in his sixties who had been exposed to COVID-19. Source material: PBMCs or T cells enriched from blood (not recorded which). CDR3 nucleotides: TGTGCCAGCAGCTTATGGGGCACTCCGGGACTAGCGGCAGACCGCTTC. This sequence encodes CASSLWGTPGLAADRF.